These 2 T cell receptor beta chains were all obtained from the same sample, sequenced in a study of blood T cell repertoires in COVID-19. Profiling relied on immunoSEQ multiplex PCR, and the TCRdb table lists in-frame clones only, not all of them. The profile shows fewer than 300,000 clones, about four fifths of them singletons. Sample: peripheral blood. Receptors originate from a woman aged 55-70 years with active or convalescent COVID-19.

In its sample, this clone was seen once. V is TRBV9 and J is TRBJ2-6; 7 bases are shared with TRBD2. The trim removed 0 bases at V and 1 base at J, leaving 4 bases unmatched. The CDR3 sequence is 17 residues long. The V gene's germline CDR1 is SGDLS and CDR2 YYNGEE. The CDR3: CASSVAGGPSGANVLTF. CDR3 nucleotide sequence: TGTGCCAGCAGCGTAGCGGGGGGACCTTCTGGGGCCAACGTCCTGACTTTC.

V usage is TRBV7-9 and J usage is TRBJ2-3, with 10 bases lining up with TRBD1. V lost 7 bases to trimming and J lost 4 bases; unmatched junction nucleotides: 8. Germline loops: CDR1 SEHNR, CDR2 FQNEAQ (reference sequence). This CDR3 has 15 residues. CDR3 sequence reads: CASTRGQGVPDTQYF. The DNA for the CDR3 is TGTGCCAGCACCCGAGGACAGGGGGTTCCAGATACGCAGTATTTT.